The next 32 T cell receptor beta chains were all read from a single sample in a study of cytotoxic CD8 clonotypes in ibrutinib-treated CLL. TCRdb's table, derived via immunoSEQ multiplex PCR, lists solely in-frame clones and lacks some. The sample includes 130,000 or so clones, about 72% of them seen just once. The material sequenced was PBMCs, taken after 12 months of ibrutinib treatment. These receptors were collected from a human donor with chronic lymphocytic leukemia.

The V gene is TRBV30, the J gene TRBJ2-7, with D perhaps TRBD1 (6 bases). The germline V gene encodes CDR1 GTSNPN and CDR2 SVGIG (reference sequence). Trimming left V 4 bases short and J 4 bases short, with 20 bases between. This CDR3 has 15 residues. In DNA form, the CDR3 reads TGTGCCTGGAAAAAGACAGGTGCATCACCGTACGAGCAGTACTTC. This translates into CAWKKTGASPYEQYF.

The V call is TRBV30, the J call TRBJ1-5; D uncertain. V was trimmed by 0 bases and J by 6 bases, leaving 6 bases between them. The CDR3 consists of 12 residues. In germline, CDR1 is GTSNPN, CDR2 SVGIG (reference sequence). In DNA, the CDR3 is TGTGCCTGGAGTGTTACGAGTCAGCCCCAGCATTTT. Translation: CAWSVTSQPQHF.

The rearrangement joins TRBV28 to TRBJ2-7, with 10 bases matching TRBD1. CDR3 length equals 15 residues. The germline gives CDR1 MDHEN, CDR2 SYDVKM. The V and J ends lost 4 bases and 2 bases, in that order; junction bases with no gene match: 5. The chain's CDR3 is CASSSLGTGAYEQYF. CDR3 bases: TGTGCCAGCAGTTCTCTCGGGACAGGGGCCTACGAGCAGTACTTC.

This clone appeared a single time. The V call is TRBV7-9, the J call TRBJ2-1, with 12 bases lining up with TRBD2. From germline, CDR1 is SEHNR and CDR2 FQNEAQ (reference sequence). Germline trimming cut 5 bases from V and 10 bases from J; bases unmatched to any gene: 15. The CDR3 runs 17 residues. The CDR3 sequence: CASSQLGIGLAGYEQFF. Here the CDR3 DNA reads TGTGCCAGCAGCCAACTCGGCATTGGACTAGCGGGATACGAGCAGTTCTTC.

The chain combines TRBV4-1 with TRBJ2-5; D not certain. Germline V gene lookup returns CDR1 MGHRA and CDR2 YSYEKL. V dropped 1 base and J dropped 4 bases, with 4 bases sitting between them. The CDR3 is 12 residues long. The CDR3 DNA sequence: TGCGCCAGCAGCCAAGCAGGAGAGACCCAGTACTTC. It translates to CASSQAGETQYF.

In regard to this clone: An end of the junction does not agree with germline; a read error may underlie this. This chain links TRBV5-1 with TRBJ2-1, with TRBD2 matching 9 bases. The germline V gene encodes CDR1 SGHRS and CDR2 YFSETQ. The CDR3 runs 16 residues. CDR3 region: CASSRSAGGSSNEQFF. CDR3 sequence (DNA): TGCGCCAGCAGCCGGTCAGCGGGGGGTTCCTCCAATGAGCAGTTCTTC. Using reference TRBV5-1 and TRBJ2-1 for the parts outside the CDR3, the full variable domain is KAGVTQTPRYLIKTRGQQVTLSCSPISGHRSVSWYQQTPGQGLQFLFEYFSETQRNKGNFPGRFSGRQFSNSRSEMNVSTLELGDSALYLCASSRSAGGSSNEQFFGPGTRLTVL.

DNA for the CDR3: TGTGCCAGCAGCTTAGAACCACAGGGGGCCGCTTTCTTT. It translates to CASSLEPQGAAFF. This sequence joins TRBV9 and TRBJ1-1, with TRBD1 matching 9 bases. This CDR3 has 13 amino acids. The V gene's germline CDR1 is SGDLS and CDR2 YYNGEE. The V and J ends lost 4 bases and 11 bases, in that order; junction bases with no gene match: 9.

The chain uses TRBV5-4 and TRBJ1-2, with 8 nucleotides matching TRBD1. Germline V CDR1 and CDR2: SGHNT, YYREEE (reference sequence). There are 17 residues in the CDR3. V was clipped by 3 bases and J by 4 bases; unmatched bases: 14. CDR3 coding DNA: TGTGCCAGCAGCTCAGCAGACAGGGGCCTGATCTCCTATGGCTACACCTTC. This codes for CASSSADRGLISYGYTF. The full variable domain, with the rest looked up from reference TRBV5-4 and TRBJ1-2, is ETGVTQSPTHLIKTRGQQVTLRCSSQSGHNTVSWYQQALGQGPQFIFQYYREEENGRGNFPPRFSGLQFPNYSSELNVNALELDDSALYLCASSSADRGLISYGYTFGSGTRLTVV.

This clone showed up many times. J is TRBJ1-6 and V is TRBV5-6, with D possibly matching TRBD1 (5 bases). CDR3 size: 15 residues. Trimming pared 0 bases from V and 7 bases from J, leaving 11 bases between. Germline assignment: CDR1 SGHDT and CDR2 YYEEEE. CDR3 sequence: CASSLARAVNSPLHF. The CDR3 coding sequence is TGTGCCAGCAGCTTGGCCAGGGCAGTCAATTCACCCCTCCACTTT.

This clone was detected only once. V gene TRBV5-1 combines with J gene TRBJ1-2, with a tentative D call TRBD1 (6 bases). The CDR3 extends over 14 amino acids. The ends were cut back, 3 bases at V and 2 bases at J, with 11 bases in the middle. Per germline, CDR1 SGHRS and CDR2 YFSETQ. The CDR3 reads CASSSEDSNYGYTF. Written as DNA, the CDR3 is TGCGCCAGCAGCTCTGAGGACAGCAACTATGGCTACACCTTC.

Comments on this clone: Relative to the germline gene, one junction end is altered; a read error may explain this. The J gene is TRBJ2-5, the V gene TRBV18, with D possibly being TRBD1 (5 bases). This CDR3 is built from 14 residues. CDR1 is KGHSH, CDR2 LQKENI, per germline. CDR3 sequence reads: CASSSDGAKEAQYF. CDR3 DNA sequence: TGTGCCAGCTCATCGGATGGGGCGAAAGAGGCCCAGTACTTC.

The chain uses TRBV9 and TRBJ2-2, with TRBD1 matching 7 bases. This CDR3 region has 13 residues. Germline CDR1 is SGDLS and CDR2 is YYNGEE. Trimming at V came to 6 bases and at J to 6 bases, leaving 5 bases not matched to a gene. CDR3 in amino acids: CASKGATAGELFF. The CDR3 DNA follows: TGTGCCAGCAAGGGGGCGACAGCCGGGGAGCTGTTTTTT.

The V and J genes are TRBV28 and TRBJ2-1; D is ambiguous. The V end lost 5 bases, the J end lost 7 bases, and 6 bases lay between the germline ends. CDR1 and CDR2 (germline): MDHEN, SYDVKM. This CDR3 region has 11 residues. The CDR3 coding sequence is TGTGCCAGCAGTACCCTTAATGAGCAGTTCTTC. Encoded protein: CASSTLNEQFF.

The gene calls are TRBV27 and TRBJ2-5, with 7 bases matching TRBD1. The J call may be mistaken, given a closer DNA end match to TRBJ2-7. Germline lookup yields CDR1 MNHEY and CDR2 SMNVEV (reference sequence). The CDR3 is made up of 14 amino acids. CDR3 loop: CASSLGGQHYEQYF. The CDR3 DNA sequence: TGTGCCAGCAGTTTAGGGGGACAGCACTACGAGCAGTACTTC.

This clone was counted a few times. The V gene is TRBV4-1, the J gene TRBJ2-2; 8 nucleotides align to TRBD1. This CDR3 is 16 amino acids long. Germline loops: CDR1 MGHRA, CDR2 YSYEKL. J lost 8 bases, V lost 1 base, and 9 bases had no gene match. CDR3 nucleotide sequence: TGCGCCAGCAGCCAAGTGTCAGGGGGCAATATGGGGGAGCTGTTTTTT. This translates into CASSQVSGGNMGELFF.

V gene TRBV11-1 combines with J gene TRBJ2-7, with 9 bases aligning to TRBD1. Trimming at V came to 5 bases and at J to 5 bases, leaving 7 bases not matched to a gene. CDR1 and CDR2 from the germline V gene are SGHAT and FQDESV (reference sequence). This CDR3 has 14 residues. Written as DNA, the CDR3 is TGTGCCAGCAGCAAACAGGGGGCTATCGACGAGCAGTACTTC. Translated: CASSKQGAIDEQYF.

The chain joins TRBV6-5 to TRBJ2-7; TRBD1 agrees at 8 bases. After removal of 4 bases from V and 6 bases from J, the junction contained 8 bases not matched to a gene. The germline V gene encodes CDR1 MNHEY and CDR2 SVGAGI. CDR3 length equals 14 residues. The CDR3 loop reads CASSWDRHLGEQYF. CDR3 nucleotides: TGTGCCAGCAGTTGGGACAGGCACCTTGGCGAGCAGTACTTC.

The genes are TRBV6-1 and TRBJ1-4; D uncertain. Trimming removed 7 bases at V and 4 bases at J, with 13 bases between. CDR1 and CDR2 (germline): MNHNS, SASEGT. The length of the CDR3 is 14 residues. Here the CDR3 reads CASMEGGSNEKLFF. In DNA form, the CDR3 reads TGTGCCAGCATGGAAGGCGGGAGTAATGAAAAACTGTTTTTT.

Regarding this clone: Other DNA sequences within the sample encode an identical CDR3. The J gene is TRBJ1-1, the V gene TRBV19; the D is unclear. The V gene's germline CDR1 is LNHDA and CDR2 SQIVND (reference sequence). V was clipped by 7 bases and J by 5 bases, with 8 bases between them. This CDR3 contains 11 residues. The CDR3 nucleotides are TGTGCCAGTACCCGTGGAACTGAAGCTTTCTTT. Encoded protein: CASTRGTEAFF.

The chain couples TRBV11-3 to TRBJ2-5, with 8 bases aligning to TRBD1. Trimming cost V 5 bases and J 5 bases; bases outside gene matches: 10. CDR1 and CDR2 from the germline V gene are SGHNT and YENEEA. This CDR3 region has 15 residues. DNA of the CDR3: TGTGCCAGCAGCCAACGGACAGGGAAGGGGGAGACCCAGTACTTC. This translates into CASSQRTGKGETQYF.

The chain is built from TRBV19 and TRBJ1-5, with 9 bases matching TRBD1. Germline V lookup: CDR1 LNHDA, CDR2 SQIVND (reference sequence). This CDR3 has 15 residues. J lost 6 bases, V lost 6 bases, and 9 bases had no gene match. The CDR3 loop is CASSSGTGRSQPQHF. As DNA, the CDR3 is TGTGCCAGTAGCTCCGGGACAGGGAGGAGTCAGCCCCAGCATTTT. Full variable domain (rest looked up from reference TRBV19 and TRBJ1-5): DGGITQSPKYLFRKEGQNVTLSCEQNLNHDAMYWYRQDPGQGLRLIYYSQIVNDFQKGDIAEGYSVSREKKESFPLTVTSAQKNPTAFYLCASSSGTGRSQPQHFGDGTRLSIL.

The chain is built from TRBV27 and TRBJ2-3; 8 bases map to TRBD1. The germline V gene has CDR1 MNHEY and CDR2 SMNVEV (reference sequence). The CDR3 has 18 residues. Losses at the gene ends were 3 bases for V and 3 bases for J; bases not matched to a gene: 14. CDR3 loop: CASSFTSAGTGYTDTQYF. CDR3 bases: TGTGCCAGCAGTTTTACTTCCGCCGGGACAGGATATACAGATACGCAGTATTTT.

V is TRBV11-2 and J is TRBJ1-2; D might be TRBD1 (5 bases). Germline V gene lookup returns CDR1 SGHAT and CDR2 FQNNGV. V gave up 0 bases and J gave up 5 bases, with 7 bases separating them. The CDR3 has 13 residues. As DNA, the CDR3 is TGTGCCAGCAGCTTAGAGGGGGGGTATGGCTACACCTTC. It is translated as CASSLEGGYGYTF.

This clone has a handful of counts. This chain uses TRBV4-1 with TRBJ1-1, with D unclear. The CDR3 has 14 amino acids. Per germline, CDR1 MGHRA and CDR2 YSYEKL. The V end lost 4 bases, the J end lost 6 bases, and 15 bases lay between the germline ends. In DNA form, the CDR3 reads TGCGCCAGCAGCCGCGGCAGCCTGAAGGCTGAAGCTTTCTTT. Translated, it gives CASSRGSLKAEAFF.

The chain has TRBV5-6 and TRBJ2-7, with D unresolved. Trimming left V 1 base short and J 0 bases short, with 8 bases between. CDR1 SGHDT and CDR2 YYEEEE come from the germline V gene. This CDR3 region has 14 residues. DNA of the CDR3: TGTGCCAGCAGCTTGTACGGAAGCTCCTACGAGCAGTACTTC. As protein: CASSLYGSSYEQYF.

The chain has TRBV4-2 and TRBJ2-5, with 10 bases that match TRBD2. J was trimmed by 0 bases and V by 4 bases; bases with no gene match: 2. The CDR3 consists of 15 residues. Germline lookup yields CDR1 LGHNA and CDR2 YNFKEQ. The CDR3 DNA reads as TGTGCCAGCAGCCTTCTAGCGGGGGACCAAGAGACCCAGTACTTC. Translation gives CASSLLAGDQETQYF.

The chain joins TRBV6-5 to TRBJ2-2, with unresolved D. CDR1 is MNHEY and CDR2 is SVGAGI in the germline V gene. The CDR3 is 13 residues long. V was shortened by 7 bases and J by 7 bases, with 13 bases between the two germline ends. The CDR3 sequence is CASTAGWGGELFF. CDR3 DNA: TGTGCCAGCACCGCCGGCTGGGGCGGGGAGCTGTTTTTT.

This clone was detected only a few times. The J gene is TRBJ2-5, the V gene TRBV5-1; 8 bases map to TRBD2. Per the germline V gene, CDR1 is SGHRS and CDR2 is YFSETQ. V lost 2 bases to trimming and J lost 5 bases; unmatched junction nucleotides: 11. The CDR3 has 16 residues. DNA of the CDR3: TGCGCCAGCAGCTTTTGGAATAGCGGGGCCTCGGAGACCCAGTACTTC. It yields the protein CASSFWNSGASETQYF.

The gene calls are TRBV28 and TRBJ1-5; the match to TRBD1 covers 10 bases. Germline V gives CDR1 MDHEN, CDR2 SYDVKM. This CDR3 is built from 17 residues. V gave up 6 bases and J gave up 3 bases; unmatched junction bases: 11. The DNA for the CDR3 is TGTGCCAGCAGCCAGAGGGGGACAGGGGTATTCAATCAGCCCCAGCATTTT. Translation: CASSQRGTGVFNQPQHF.

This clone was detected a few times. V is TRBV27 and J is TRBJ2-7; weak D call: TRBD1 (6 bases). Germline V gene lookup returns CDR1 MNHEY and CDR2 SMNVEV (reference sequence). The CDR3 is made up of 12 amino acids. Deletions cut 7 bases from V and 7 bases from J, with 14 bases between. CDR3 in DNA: TGTGCCAGCACCAACCCAGGGGAAGAGCAGTACTTC. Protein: CASTNPGEEQYF.

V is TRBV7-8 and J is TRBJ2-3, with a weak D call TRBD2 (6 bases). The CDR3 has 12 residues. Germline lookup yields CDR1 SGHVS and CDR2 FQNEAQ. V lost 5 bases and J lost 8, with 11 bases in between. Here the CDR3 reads CASSGAGLTQYF. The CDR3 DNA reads TGTGCCAGCAGCGGGGCGGGACTTACGCAGTATTTT.

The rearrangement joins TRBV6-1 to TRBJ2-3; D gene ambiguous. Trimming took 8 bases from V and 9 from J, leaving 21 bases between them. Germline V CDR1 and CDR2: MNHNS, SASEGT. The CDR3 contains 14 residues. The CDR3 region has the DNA TGTGCCAGCGGACGTCCCTCCTGGGTGGAGACGCAGTATTTT. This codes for CASGRPSWVETQYF.